Detailed here is one T cell receptor beta chain. Trimming left V 7 bases short and J 0 bases short, with 13 bases between. The V gene's germline CDR1 is SNHLY and CDR2 FYNNEI. The CDR3 is 14 residues long. This entry comes from a study of CD8+ T cells in alopecia areata. The sample's treatment: oral pan-JAK inhibitor, 5-10 mg twice daily. Sequencing relied on a cDNA template that was reverse transcribed from extracted RNA. This table comes from immunoSEQ multiplex PCR, and its TCRdb copy is limited to in-frame clones, with some not included. The sample lists about 120,000 clones, about 50% seen once, with approximately 0.46% in the top ten.

The clonotype originates from a human donor with alopecia areata. The V gene is TRBV2, the J gene TRBJ2-7; D is unresolved. The starting material was CD4+ T cells sorted from blood, obtained at week 4, from a patient treated with tofacitinib. CDR3 sequence (DNA): TGTGCCAGCAATGAGGAAATCGACTCCTACGAGCAGTACTTC. It yields the protein CASNEEIDSYEQYF.